The rows below give T cell receptor beta chains drawn from one sample of a study of T cell responses to AZD1222 COVID-19 vaccine. Data came from immunoSEQ multiplex PCR; TCRdb stores just in-frame clones and leaves some out. The sample consists of 100,000 to 150,000 clones, around 90% of them appearing once. This sample comprised peripheral blood, obtained on day 0 of AZD1222 vaccination. The origin of the receptors is an adult in good health. Each CDR3 is given with its conserved first and last residue. A D gene is named only where the DNA matches it firmly. Expanded clones are given a class, and other clones once, few, many or no size at all.

D gene | CDR3 length | clone size | J gene | V gene | CDR3 protein | CDR3 DNA
- | 14 | - | TRBJ1-1 | TRBV28 | CASRPSGPPGEAFF | TGTGCCAGCAGACCCTCAGGCCCTCCGGGAGAAGCTTTCTTT
- | 16 | - | TRBJ1-5 | TRBV28 | CASSLYRSPNNQPQHF | TGTGCCAGCAGTTTATACAGGTCACCTAACAATCAGCCCCAGCATTTT
TRBD1 | 15 | - | TRBJ1-3 | TRBV30 | CAWRSRDRAGNTIYF | TGTGCCTGGAGGTCCCGGGACAGGGCAGGAAACACCATATATTTT
- | 14 | - | TRBJ2-3 | TRBV5-4 | CASSLDPGLVTQYF | TGTGCCAGCAGCTTGGACCCGGGGTTGGTGACGCAGTATTTT
- | 16 | - | TRBJ1-5 | TRBV30 | CAWSDHVKGRGQPQHF | TGTGCCTGGAGTGACCATGTGAAAGGACGAGGACAGCCCCAGCATTTT
- | 14 | - | TRBJ2-1 | TRBV10-3 | CAITDGSSYNEQFF | TGTGCCATCACGGACGGAAGCTCCTACAATGAGCAGTTCTTC
- | 11 | - | TRBJ1-1 | TRBV28 | CASRGPHQAFF | TGTGCCAGCAGGGGGCCCCACCAAGCTTTCTTT
- | 15 | - | TRBJ1-5 | TRBV6-5 | CASTAGAGPNQPQHF | TGTGCCAGCACAGCCGGGGCGGGGCCCAATCAGCCCCAGCATTTT
- | 12 | once | TRBJ2-7 | TRBV6-5 | CASSIQTDEQYF | TGTGCCAGCAGCATCCAGACCGACGAGCAGTACTTC
TRBD2 | 14 | - | TRBJ2-1 | TRBV6-5 | CASSNPTSGGEQFF | TGTGCCAGCAGTAACCCGACTAGCGGGGGGGAGCAGTTCTTC
- | 12 | - | TRBJ2-3 | TRBV2 | CASSEDGFTQYF | TGTGCCAGCAGTGAAGATGGGTTTACGCAGTATTTT
- | 19 | - | TRBJ1-6 | TRBV4-2 | CASSQDGGGLGTNNSPLHF | TGTGCCAGCAGCCAAGATGGGGGGGGCCTTGGGACCAATAATTCACCCCTCCACTTT
- | 14 | - | TRBJ2-2 | TRBV19 | CASIGAGNTGELFF | TGTGCCAGTATAGGAGCGGGGAACACCGGGGAGCTGTTTTTT
- | 10 | - | TRBJ1-6 | TRBV20-1 | CSARVPPLHF | TGCAGTGCTAGAGTCCCACCCCTCCACTTT
TRBD2 | 17 | - | TRBJ2-7 | TRBV5-1 | CASSLLRGTSGSYEQYF | TGCGCCAGCAGCTTATTACGGGGGACTAGCGGGAGCTACGAGCAGTACTTC
- | 17 | - | TRBJ2-3 | TRBV5-1 | CASSLNWAAASTDTQYF | TGCGCCAGCAGCTTGAACTGGGCCGCAGCTAGCACAGATACGCAGTATTTT
- | 13 | - | TRBJ1-5 | TRBV11-2 | CASSQGIAQPQHF | TGTGCCAGCAGCCAGGGGATTGCTCAGCCCCAGCATTTT
- | 18 | once | TRBJ1-3 | TRBV7-2 | CASSLRRWGARGGNTIYF | TGTGCCAGCAGCTTACGGCGTTGGGGCGCGCGGGGGGGAAACACCATATATTTT
- | 14 | - | TRBJ1-5 | TRBV2 | CASSELQGNQPQHF | TGTGCCAGCAGTGAGTTACAGGGCAATCAGCCCCAGCATTTT
TRBD2 | 17 | - | TRBJ2-7 | TRBV5-1 | CASSLTSGRAYPYEQYF | TGCGCCAGCAGCCTGACTAGCGGGAGGGCTTACCCCTACGAGCAGTACTTC
- | 14 | - | TRBJ1-2 | TRBV28 | CASSLGQGNYGYTF | TGTGCCAGCAGTTTAGGGCAGGGAAACTATGGCTACACCTTC
TRBD1 | 15 | - | TRBJ2-7 | TRBV10-3 | CAISELWTGSYEQYF | TGTGCCATCAGTGAATTGTGGACAGGGTCATACGAGCAGTACTTC
- | 13 | few | TRBJ2-7 | TRBV11-1 | CASSLETAYEQYF | TGTGCCAGCAGCTTAGAGACAGCATACGAGCAGTACTTC
TRBD2 | 13 | - | TRBJ2-1 | TRBV29-1 | CSVGTSGYNEQFF | TGCAGCGTGGGGACTAGCGGTTACAATGAGCAGTTCTTC
- | 13 | - | TRBJ1-1 | TRBV12-3/TRBV12-4 | CASKWDRNTEAFF | TGTGCCAGCAAATGGGACCGAAACACTGAAGCTTTCTTT
- | 15 | - | TRBJ1-5 | TRBV5-4 | CASSSGGIGNQPQHF | TGTGCCAGCAGCTCGGGGGGGATTGGCAATCAGCCCCAGCATTTT
TRBD2 | 14 | - | TRBJ2-7 | TRBV6-2/TRBV6-3 | CASSLPGGHYEQYF | TGTGCCAGCAGTCTACCGGGGGGGCATTACGAGCAGTACTTC
- | 12 | - | TRBJ2-7 | TRBV7-8 | CASSRALYEQYF | TGTGCCAGCAGCCGGGCCCTCTACGAGCAGTACTTC
- | 13 | - | TRBJ2-1 | TRBV12-3/TRBV12-4 | CASCFSSYNEQFF | TGTGCCAGTTGTTTTAGCTCCTACAATGAGCAGTTCTTC
TRBD1 | 16 | few | TRBJ2-7 | TRBV5-1 | CASSSNSGTGAYEQYF | TGCGCCAGCAGCTCAAATTCCGGGACAGGGGCCTACGAGCAGTACTTC
- | 16 | - | TRBJ1-2 | TRBV7-9 | CASSLMFGIPHYGYTF | TGTGCCAGCAGCTTAATGTTCGGAATACCGCACTATGGCTACACCTTC
TRBD2 | 15 | - | TRBJ2-1 | TRBV9 | CASSLSGSSYNEQFF | TGTGCCAGCAGCCTAAGCGGGAGCTCCTACAATGAGCAGTTCTTC
- | 13 | - | TRBJ1-6 | TRBV28 | CASSRSDMPFLHF | TGTGCCAGCAGTCGAAGTGATATGCCTTTCCTCCACTTT
TRBD1 | 15 | - | TRBJ1-4 | TRBV6-5 | CASSYLTGGSEKLFF | TGTGCCAGCAGTTACTTAACAGGGGGTAGCGAAAAACTGTTTTTT
- | 12 | - | TRBJ2-1 | TRBV3-1/TRBV3-2 | CASSLSDNEQFF | TGTGCCAGCAGCCTCTCGGACAATGAGCAGTTCTTC
TRBD1 | 12 | once | TRBJ1-1 | TRBV30 | CAWGTGGTEAFF | TGTGCCTGGGGGACAGGGGGCACTGAAGCTTTCTTT
- | 12 | once | TRBJ1-1 | TRBV9 | CASSAVGAEAFF | TGTGCCAGCAGCGCCGTCGGGGCGGAAGCTTTCTTT
- | 13 | - | TRBJ1-2 | TRBV30 | CAWTTNLEAGYTF | TGTGCCTGGACCACAAATCTAGAGGCGGGCTACACCTTC
- | 12 | - | TRBJ2-7 | TRBV4-2 | CASSQDRHEQYF | TGTGCCAGCAGCCAAGATCGCCACGAGCAGTACTTC
- | 19 | - | TRBJ1-4 | TRBV18 | CASSQRRGDVTATNEKLFF | TGTGCCAGCTCACAGCGTCGGGGGGATGTGACCGCAACTAATGAAAAACTGTTTTTT
- | 15 | - | TRBJ2-7 | TRBV15 | CATSRDPGETYEQYF | TGTGCCACCAGCAGAGATCCAGGGGAAACCTACGAGCAGTACTTC
TRBD1 | 18 | - | TRBJ2-7 | TRBV4-1 | CASSRDPGQGLPSYEQYF | TGCGCCAGCAGCCGGGATCCGGGACAGGGTCTCCCGTCCTACGAGCAGTACTTC
- | 15 | - | TRBJ2-6 | TRBV7-3 | CASSDQSSGANVLTF | TGTGCCAGCAGCGACCAAAGCTCTGGGGCCAACGTCCTGACTTTC
- | 14 | few | TRBJ1-4 | TRBV10-3 | CAIRDDRQNEKLFF | TGTGCCATCAGGGACGACAGGCAGAATGAAAAACTGTTTTTT
- | 17 | - | TRBJ1-2 | TRBV19 | CASSMFPIQSATSGYTF | TGTGCCAGTAGTATGTTCCCCATTCAATCGGCTACTTCTGGCTACACCTTC
- | 16 | once | TRBJ1-6 | TRBV23-1 | CASSQVGRTYNSPLHF | TGCGCCAGCAGTCAAGTGGGCCGCACCTATAATTCACCCCTCCACTTT
TRBD1 | 17 | - | TRBJ1-2 | TRBV6-6 | CASSPDGQGAISYGYTF | TGTGCCAGCAGTCCTGACGGACAGGGGGCGATCAGCTATGGCTACACCTTC
- | 13 | - | TRBJ2-3 | TRBV6-5 | CASRRGSADTQYF | TGTGCCAGCAGGAGAGGGTCGGCAGATACGCAGTATTTT
- | 14 | - | TRBJ1-6 | TRBV6-2/TRBV6-3 | CASSSGLVALPLHF | TGTGCCAGCAGTTCGGGACTCGTGGCGCTACCCCTCCACTTT
- | 13 | - | TRBJ1-2 | TRBV5-8 | CASSRDVNYGYTF | TGTGCCAGCAGCAGGGACGTCAACTATGGCTACACCTTC
TRBD2 | 15 | - | TRBJ2-7 | TRBV5-1 | CASSLDGTSSHEQYF | TGCGCCAGCAGCTTGGACGGGACTAGCTCTCACGAGCAGTACTTC
- | 12 | - | TRBJ1-2 | TRBV28 | CASSFPGDGYTF | TGTGCCAGCAGTTTTCCCGGGGATGGCTACACCTTC
- | 17 | - | TRBJ2-1 | TRBV9 | CASSVEPLGDSYNEQFF | TGTGCCAGCAGCGTAGAACCATTAGGGGACTCCTACAATGAGCAGTTCTTC
- | 13 | - | TRBJ1-4 | TRBV7-2 | CASSSIRSGKLFF | TGTGCCAGCAGCTCCATCAGGTCGGGGAAACTGTTTTTT